Listed below are T cell receptor beta chains from one sample, sequenced in a study of radiation and T cells in renal cell carcinoma. The data were produced by immunoSEQ multiplex PCR, yet TCRdb's version contains in-frame clones alone and is incomplete. The sample yields around 130,000 clones, 70% to 90% seen once. The sequences come from blood, collected from a patient whose treatment included radiotherapy and nephrectomy. Source of these receptors: a woman in her 70s with renal cell carcinoma. The CDR3 runs from the conserved cysteine through the conserved F or W. Fields, in order: CDR3 protein, J gene, V gene.

CDR3: CASSLSGGGSYEQYF
J: TRBJ2-7
V: TRBV28

CDR3: CASSIEQGRETQYF
J: TRBJ2-5
V: TRBV19

CDR3: CASSQGLPRETQYF
J: TRBJ2-5
V: TRBV7-2

CDR3: CASSGTSGSSPLHF
J: TRBJ1-6
V: TRBV9

CDR3: CSVRLAGGRGDTQYF
J: TRBJ2-3
V: TRBV29-1

CDR3: CASSQASGSIYGYTF
J: TRBJ1-2
V: TRBV4-3

CDR3: CASSLGTRFTDTQYF
J: TRBJ2-3
V: TRBV27

CDR3: CATTWGRVSPLHF
J: TRBJ1-6
V: TRBV28

CDR3: CASFRGIGTEAFF
J: TRBJ1-1
V: TRBV6-1

CDR3: CASTPRIHEAFF
J: TRBJ1-1
V: TRBV28

CDR3: CASSQVGREFQETQYF
J: TRBJ2-5
V: TRBV14

CDR3: CASRPGANYGYTF
J: TRBJ1-2
V: TRBV6-6

CDR3: CASKRDRDQETQYF
J: TRBJ2-5
V: TRBV19

CDR3: CASSLARVGAFF
J: TRBJ1-1
V: TRBV7-9

CDR3: CASISTGETQYF
J: TRBJ2-5
V: TRBV5-1

CDR3: CASSLTSGGGGTQYF
J: TRBJ2-3
V: TRBV6-5

CDR3: CASSQGGVREQYF
J: TRBJ2-7
V: TRBV4-2

CDR3: CASSQVVAGGQDTQYF
J: TRBJ2-3
V: TRBV4-2

CDR3: CAWSPGRLNQPQHF
J: TRBJ1-5
V: TRBV30

CDR3: CAWSLPDRDWETQYF
J: TRBJ2-5
V: TRBV30

CDR3: CASSMGTGEGSPLHF
J: TRBJ1-6
V: TRBV27

CDR3: CASSREGAYNEQFF
J: TRBJ2-1
V: TRBV7-2

CDR3: CASSFEWNTGELFF
J: TRBJ2-2
V: TRBV11-2

CDR3: CASSNLAGGRETQYF
J: TRBJ2-5
V: TRBV2

CDR3: CASSQDRGGLSYEQYF
J: TRBJ2-7
V: TRBV4-1

CDR3: CASSASTGVRSPLHF
J: TRBJ1-6
V: TRBV5-1

CDR3: CATRGIGTEAFF
J: TRBJ1-1
V: TRBV9

CDR3: CASSSSILASEQYF
J: TRBJ2-7
V: TRBV19

CDR3: CASSLRGRGWTGELFF
J: TRBJ2-2
V: TRBV7-3

CDR3: CASSLERGDYNEQFF
J: TRBJ2-1
V: TRBV5-1

CDR3: CASSLVVGSSGNTIYF
J: TRBJ1-3
V: TRBV11-2

CDR3: CASSAGTGRNSPLHF
J: TRBJ1-6
V: TRBV6-5

CDR3: CASSLGQFNTGELFF
J: TRBJ2-2
V: TRBV5-1

CDR3: CASSKIGVTSGNTIYF
J: TRBJ1-3
V: TRBV21-1

CDR3: CASKKRGANVLTF
J: TRBJ2-6
V: TRBV6-5

CDR3: CASRPQGDKGEQYF
J: TRBJ2-7
V: TRBV6-1

CDR3: CASSVGVSGFSYEQYF
J: TRBJ2-7
V: TRBV9

CDR3: CASSLLRGPQGELFF
J: TRBJ2-2
V: TRBV11-2

CDR3: CASSVGTASYNEQFF
J: TRBJ2-1
V: TRBV9

CDR3: CASSLGQGSSYTF
J: TRBJ1-2
V: TRBV5-1

CDR3: CACPGQAYGYTF
J: TRBJ1-2
V: TRBV30

CDR3: CASSIDRGGGNIQYF
J: TRBJ2-4
V: TRBV19

CDR3: CATGTEVSGNTIYF
J: TRBJ1-3
V: TRBV5-4

CDR3: CAISDLGGGAVNEQFF
J: TRBJ2-1
V: TRBV10-3

CDR3: CASRIAVSPNTEAFF
J: TRBJ1-1
V: TRBV28

CDR3: CAWTLKGSSGNTIYF
J: TRBJ1-3
V: TRBV30

CDR3: CASTPRDRGRDTQYF
J: TRBJ2-3
V: TRBV14